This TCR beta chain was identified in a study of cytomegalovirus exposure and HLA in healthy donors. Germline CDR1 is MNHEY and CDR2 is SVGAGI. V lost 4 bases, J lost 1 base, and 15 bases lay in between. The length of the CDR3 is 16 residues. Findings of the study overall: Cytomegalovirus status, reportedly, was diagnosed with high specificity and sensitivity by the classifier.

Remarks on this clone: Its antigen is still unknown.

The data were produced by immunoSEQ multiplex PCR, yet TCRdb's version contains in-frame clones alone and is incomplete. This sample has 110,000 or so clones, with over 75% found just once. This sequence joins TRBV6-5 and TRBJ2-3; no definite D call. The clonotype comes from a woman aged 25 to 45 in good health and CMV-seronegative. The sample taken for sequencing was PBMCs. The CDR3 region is CASSSDPLTRTDTQYF. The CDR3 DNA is TGTGCCAGCAGTTCCGATCCGTTAACTCGCACAGATACGCAGTATTTT.